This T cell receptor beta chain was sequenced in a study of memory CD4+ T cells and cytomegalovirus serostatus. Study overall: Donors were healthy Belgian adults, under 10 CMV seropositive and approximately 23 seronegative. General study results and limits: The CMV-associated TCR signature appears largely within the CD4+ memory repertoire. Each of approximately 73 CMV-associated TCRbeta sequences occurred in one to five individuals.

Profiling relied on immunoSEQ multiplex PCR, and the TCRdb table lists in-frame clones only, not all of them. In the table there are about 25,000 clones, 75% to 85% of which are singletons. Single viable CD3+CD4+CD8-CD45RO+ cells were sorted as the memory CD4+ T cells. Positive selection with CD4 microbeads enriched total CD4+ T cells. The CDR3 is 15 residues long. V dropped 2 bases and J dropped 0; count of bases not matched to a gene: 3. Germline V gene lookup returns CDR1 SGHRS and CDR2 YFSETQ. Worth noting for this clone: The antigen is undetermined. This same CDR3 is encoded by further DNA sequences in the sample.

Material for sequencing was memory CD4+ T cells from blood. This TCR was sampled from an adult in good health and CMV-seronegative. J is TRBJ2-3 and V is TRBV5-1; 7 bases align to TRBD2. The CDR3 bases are TGCGCCAGCAGCTTTTCCGGGGGGAGCACAGATACGCAGTATTTT. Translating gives CASSFSGGSTDTQYF. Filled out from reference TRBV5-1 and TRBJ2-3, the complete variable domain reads KAGVTQTPRYLIKTRGQQVTLSCSPISGHRSVSWYQQTPGQGLQFLFEYFSETQRNKGNFPGRFSGRQFSNSRSEMNVSTLELGDSALYLCASSFSGGSTDTQYFGPGTRLTVL.